This note documents a single TCR beta chain sequence. The antigen remains unidentified. In the same sample, other DNA sequences code for this CDR3. The data were taken from a study of CD8+ T cells in alopecia areata. The authors extracted RNA and reverse transcribed it into cDNA as the sequencing template. Only in-frame clones appear in the TCRdb table, and some are missing; sequencing was by immunoSEQ multiplex PCR. The repertoire has fewer than 200,000 clones, approximately 65% of them found once; the top ten carry 11%. In alopecia areata patients, both lesional scalp punch biopsies and peripheral blood were collected. PBMCs served as the source from which CD4+ and CD8+ T cells were sorted. Study outcomes and limitations: Clonality was higher in lesional than normal scalp, especially in alopecia totalis/universalis.

Germline CDR1 and CDR2: MNHEY and SMNVEV (reference sequence). The CDR3 length is 13 residues. Trimming shortened V by 3 bases and J by 0 bases, and 6 bases separated the two germline ends. The sequence was obtained from a human donor with alopecia areata. The sample here was CD8+ T cells sorted from blood, taken at week 0. The rearrangement links TRBV27 to TRBJ2-7; possible D gene TRBD2, 6 bases. CDR3 residues: CASSLRGSYEQYF. The CDR3 nucleotides are TGTGCCAGCAGTTTGCGGGGCTCCTACGAGCAGTACTTC.